Below are 4 T cell receptor beta chains sequenced from a single sample in a study of T cells in Graves' hyperthyroidism and ophthalmopathy. Amplification of TCR beta CDR3 regions was performed using RNA transcripts as template. First-round RT-PCR targeting the TCR CDR3 was performed with the HTBI primer set. MiXCR was run by TCRdb on the multiplex PCR reads, yielding one entry per CDR3 protein. The sample holds some 440,000 distinct CDR3 sequences, around a sixth seen once. Sequences were obtained from blood. The receptor source for this set is a young woman with Graves' hyperthyroidism.

Of note for this clonotype: Germline and junction disagree at one end, which may indicate a read error. The rearrangement joins TRBV5-1 to TRBJ1-1; 7 nucleotides line up with TRBD1. Germline CDR1 reads SGHRS; CDR2 reads YFSETQ. The CDR3 is 16 residues long. The DNA of the CDR3 is TGCACCAGCAGCTCGACCTCCCGGACAGGCGACCCTGAAGCTTTCTTT. It translates to CTSSSTSRTGDPEAFF.

The table lists this clonotype with a few counts. The J gene is TRBJ2-5, the V gene TRBV20-1; D is possibly TRBD1 or TRBD2 (5 bases each). CDR1 and CDR2 from the germline V gene are DFQATT and SNEGSKA (reference sequence). The CDR3 runs 18 residues. Trimming shortened V by 6 bases and J by 0 bases, and 26 bases separated the two germline ends. CDR3 DNA: TGCAGTGCCCAAGGGGTGCCGGCGACCGGGGAGTACCAAGAGACCCAGTACTTC. It translates to CSAQGVPATGEYQETQYF.

The J gene is TRBJ2-1, the V gene TRBV19; 9 nucleotides agree with TRBD2. This CDR3 has 13 amino acids. Germline loops: CDR1 LNHDA, CDR2 SQIVND (reference sequence). V dropped 7 bases and J dropped 6; count of bases not matched to a gene: 4. The CDR3 coding sequence is TGTGCCAGTAAAGCGGGGGGACGCAATGAGCAGTTCTTC. It encodes CASKAGGRNEQFF.

At least ten counts were recorded for this clonotype. The chain employs TRBV4-3 and TRBJ1-2; maybe TRBD1 (6 bases). Germline V gene data show CDR1 as LGHNA and CDR2 as YSLEER. V was shortened by 1 base and J by 4 bases, with 13 bases between the two germline ends. The CDR3 has 15 residues. CDR3 sequence (DNA): TGCGCCAGCAGCCAAGGGAGGGGGGAGCTCTATGGCTACACCTTC. Translated: CASSQGRGELYGYTF.